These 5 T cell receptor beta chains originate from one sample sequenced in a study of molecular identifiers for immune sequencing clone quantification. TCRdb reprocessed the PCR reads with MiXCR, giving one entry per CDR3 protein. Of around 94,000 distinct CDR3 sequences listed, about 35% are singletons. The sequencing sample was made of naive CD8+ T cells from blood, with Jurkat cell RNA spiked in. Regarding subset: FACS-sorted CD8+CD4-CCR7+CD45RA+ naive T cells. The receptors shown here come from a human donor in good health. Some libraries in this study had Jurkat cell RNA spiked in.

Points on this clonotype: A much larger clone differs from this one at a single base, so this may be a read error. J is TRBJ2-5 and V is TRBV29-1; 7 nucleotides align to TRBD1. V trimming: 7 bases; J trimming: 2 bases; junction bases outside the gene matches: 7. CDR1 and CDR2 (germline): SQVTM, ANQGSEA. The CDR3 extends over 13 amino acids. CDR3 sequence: CSARDRSQETQYF. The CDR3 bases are TGCAGCGCCCGGGACAGATCTCAAGAGACCCAGTACTTC. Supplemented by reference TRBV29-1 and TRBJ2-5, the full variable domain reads SAVISQKPSRDICQRGTSLTIQCQVDSQVTMMFWYRQQPGQSLTLIATANQGSEATYESGFVIDKFPISRPNLTFSTLTVSNMSPEDSSIYLCSARDRSQETQYFGPGTRLLVL.

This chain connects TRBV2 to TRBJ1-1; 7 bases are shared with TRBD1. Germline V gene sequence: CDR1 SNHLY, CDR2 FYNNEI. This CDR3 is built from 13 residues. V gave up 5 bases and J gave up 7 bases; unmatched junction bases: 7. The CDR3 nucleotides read TGTGCCAGCAGTCACGACAGGGCCCTTGAAGCTTTCTTT. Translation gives CASSHDRALEAFF.

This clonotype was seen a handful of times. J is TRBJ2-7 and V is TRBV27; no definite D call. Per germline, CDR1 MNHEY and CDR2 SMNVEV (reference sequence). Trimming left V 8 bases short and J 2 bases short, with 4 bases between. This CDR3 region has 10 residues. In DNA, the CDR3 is TGTGCCAGCGGGCCCTACGAGCAGTACTTC. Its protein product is CASGPYEQYF.

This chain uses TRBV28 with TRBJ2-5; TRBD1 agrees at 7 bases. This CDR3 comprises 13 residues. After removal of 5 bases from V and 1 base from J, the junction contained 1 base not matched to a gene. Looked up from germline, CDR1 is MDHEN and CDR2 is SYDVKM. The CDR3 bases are TGTGCCAGCAGTCGGGACAGCCAAGAGACCCAGTACTTC. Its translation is CASSRDSQETQYF. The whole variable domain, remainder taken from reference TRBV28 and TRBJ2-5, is DVKVTQSSRYLVKRTGEKVFLECVQDMDHENMFWYRQDPGLGLRLIYFSYDVKMKEKGDIPEGYSVSREKKERFSLILESASTNQTSMYLCASSRDSQETQYFGPGTRLLVL.

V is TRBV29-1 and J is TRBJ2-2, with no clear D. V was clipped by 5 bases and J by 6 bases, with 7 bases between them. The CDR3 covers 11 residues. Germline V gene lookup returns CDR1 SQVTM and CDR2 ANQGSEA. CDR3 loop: CSVLVAGELFF. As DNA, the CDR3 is TGCAGCGTTCTGGTTGCCGGGGAGCTGTTTTTT.